These 32 T cell receptor beta chains came from one sample sequenced in a study of blood T cell repertoires in COVID-19. This table comes from immunoSEQ multiplex PCR, and its TCRdb copy is limited to in-frame clones, with some not included. This sample has a few hundred thousand clones, with around 89% found just once. The sample was peripheral blood. All receptors derive from a woman aged 55-69 years with acute or convalescent COVID-19.

The gene calls are TRBV2 and TRBJ1-5; D is perhaps TRBD1 (6 bases). In germline, CDR1 is SNHLY, CDR2 FYNNEI. Trimming shortened V by 7 bases and J by 1 base, and 8 bases separated the two germline ends. The CDR3 extends over 13 amino acids. DNA for the CDR3: TGTGCCAGCAACAGGGAAAGCAATCAGCCCCAGCATTTT. The encoded protein is CASNRESNQPQHF.

This clone has more than one count but fewer than ten. The V gene is TRBV19, the J gene TRBJ1-3; D is unclear. V shed 1 base and J shed 0 bases, with 13 bases lying between them. Germline CDR1 LNHDA, CDR2 SQIVND (reference sequence). There are 17 residues in the CDR3. CDR3 coding DNA: TGTGCCAGTAGTATAGGATTTGATGCGGGCTCTGGAAACACCATATATTTT. Translated: CASSIGFDAGSGNTIYF.

V is TRBV6-2 or TRBV6-3 and J is TRBJ1-2; TRBD1 might be the D (6 bases). The CDR3 extends over 14 amino acids. The germline CDR1 and CDR2 sequences are MNHEY and SVGEGT. The V gene lost 5 bases and the J gene lost 2 bases, with 12 bases spanning the gap. The CDR3 region has the DNA TGTGCCAGCAGTAAACAGGGATGGAACTATGGCTACACCTTC. Translating gives CASSKQGWNYGYTF.

The V and J genes are TRBV5-1 and TRBJ2-7, with no clear D. The V gene's germline CDR1 is SGHRS and CDR2 YFSETQ. The V and J ends lost 0 bases and 3 bases respectively, with 10 bases between them. The CDR3 is 14 amino acids. CDR3 amino acids: CASSLDSSIYEQYF. CDR3 in DNA: TGCGCCAGCAGCTTGGACTCCTCAATCTACGAGCAGTACTTC.

The chain carries TRBV2 and TRBJ2-1; D is perhaps TRBD2 (5 bases). The CDR3 covers 13 residues. V lost 6 bases and J lost 4, with 10 bases in between. Germline V gives CDR1 SNHLY, CDR2 FYNNEI. The CDR3: CASSPGIYNEQFF. The DNA for the CDR3 is TGTGCCAGCAGCCCCGGGATATACAATGAGCAGTTCTTC.

Only one count was recorded for this clone. The gene calls are TRBV7-6 and TRBJ2-7; 8 positions match TRBD1. This CDR3 region has 15 residues. V trimming: 5 bases; J trimming: 5 bases; junction bases outside the gene matches: 11. Per germline, CDR1 SGHVS and CDR2 FNYEAQ. Here the CDR3 reads CASSPRPDREDEQYF. CDR3 bases: TGTGCCAGCAGCCCCCGCCCGGACAGGGAGGACGAGCAGTACTTC.

V and J are TRBV5-4 and TRBJ1-2; 9 bases match TRBD1. CDR1 is SGHNT and CDR2 is YYREEE in the germline V gene (reference sequence). The CDR3 loop spans 15 amino acids. Germline trimming cut 4 bases from V and 5 bases from J; bases unmatched to any gene: 9. The CDR3 nucleotides are TGTGCCAGCAGCGCCGGGACAGGGTTGTTGTATGGCTACACCTTC. Residues: CASSAGTGLLYGYTF.

The chain recombines TRBV6-1 with TRBJ1-3, with 7 bases fitting TRBD1. Germline loops: CDR1 MNHNS, CDR2 SASEGT. Germline trimming cut 4 bases from V and 0 bases from J; bases unmatched to any gene: 9. CDR3 size: 17 residues. CDR3 residues: CASSAIRQGGSGNTIYF. The CDR3 DNA sequence: TGTGCCAGCAGTGCTATTAGACAGGGAGGCTCTGGAAACACCATATATTTT.

This clone was observed a single time. V gene TRBV2 combines with J gene TRBJ1-1, with D maybe TRBD1 (5 bases). CDR1 SNHLY and CDR2 FYNNEI come from the germline V gene. V was shortened by 6 bases and J by 0 bases, with 14 bases between the two germline ends. The CDR3 is made up of 15 amino acids. CDR3 amino acids: CASRLQGSLNTEAFF. In DNA, the CDR3 is TGTGCCAGCAGGTTGCAGGGTTCGCTGAACACTGAAGCTTTCTTT.

This chain uses TRBV7-2 with TRBJ2-7, with 8 bases matching TRBD1. Germline lookup yields CDR1 SGHTA and CDR2 FQGNSA. The CDR3 spans 14 residues. Trimming cost V 5 bases and J 2 bases; bases outside gene matches: 5. CDR3 loop: CASSLGTGAYEQYF. CDR3 sequence (DNA): TGTGCCAGCAGCCTAGGGACAGGTGCCTACGAGCAGTACTTC.

V usage is TRBV6-1 and J usage is TRBJ2-1; tentatively, D is TRBD2 (5 bases). Trimming removed 1 base from V and 6 bases from J, with 10 bases in between. Germline lookup yields CDR1 MNHNS and CDR2 SASEGT. The CDR3 loop spans 14 amino acids. The CDR3 sequence is CASSEVRAANEQFF. CDR3 DNA sequence: TGTGCCAGCAGTGAAGTCCGAGCGGCCAATGAGCAGTTCTTC.

This chain connects TRBV27 to TRBJ2-7, with 10 bases matching TRBD2. V lost 4 bases to trimming and J lost 2 bases; unmatched junction nucleotides: 5. This CDR3 is 15 amino acids long. The V gene's germline CDR1 is MNHEY and CDR2 SMNVEV (reference sequence). The CDR3 nucleotides read TGTGCCAGCAGTTCCTGGACTAGCGGTACCTACGAGCAGTACTTC. It codes for CASSSWTSGTYEQYF.

This sequence joins TRBV7-9 and TRBJ2-7; D remains unclear. In germline, CDR1 is SEHNR, CDR2 FQNEAQ (reference sequence). The CDR3 sequence is 14 residues long. The V end was cut by 5 bases, the J end by 2 bases, with 13 bases between. CDR3 nucleotide sequence: TGTGCCAGCAGCCCCTCAGGTTCCCCCTACGAGCAGTACTTC. Its protein product is CASSPSGSPYEQYF.

The CDR3 DNA follows: TGCAGTGCTGGTGAATCACAGGGTAACTATGGCTACACCTTC. Protein sequence: CSAGESQGNYGYTF. The chain joins TRBV20-1 to TRBJ1-2; tentative D call: TRBD1 (6 bases). This CDR3 region has 14 residues. Germline CDR1 reads DFQATT; CDR2 reads SNEGSKA (reference sequence). Trimming pared 5 bases from V and 1 base from J, leaving 14 bases between.

The chain is built from TRBV5-5 and TRBJ2-2; a possible D gene is TRBD1 (6 bases). The V end was cut by 2 bases, the J end by 4 bases, with 12 bases between. The CDR3 is 15 residues long. Germline V gene sequence: CDR1 SGHKS, CDR2 YYEKEE (reference sequence). The CDR3 DNA reads TGTGCCAGCAGCTTTCCGACAGGCTTCACCGGGGAGCTGTTTTTT. It is translated as CASSFPTGFTGELFF.

This clone showed up just once. The J gene is TRBJ2-1, the V gene TRBV14, with 8 bases matching TRBD2. V dropped 4 bases and J dropped 6; count of bases not matched to a gene: 11. This CDR3 region has 16 residues. Germline values: CDR1 SGHDN, CDR2 FVKESK. CDR3: CASSPGLGRVPNEQFF. CDR3 bases: TGTGCCAGCAGCCCGGGACTAGGGAGGGTTCCCAATGAGCAGTTCTTC.

This chain connects TRBV5-1 to TRBJ2-1; maybe TRBD1 (5 bases). V lost 0 bases to trimming and J lost 2 bases, with 12 bases between them. Germline-derived CDR1 and CDR2 are SGHRS and YFSETQ. This CDR3 has 16 residues. The CDR3 DNA reads as TGCGCCAGCAGCTTGGCCCAACAGGCCGCCTACAATGAGCAGTTCTTC. It encodes CASSLAQQAAYNEQFF.

This clone was seen once. The rearrangement joins TRBV6-2 or TRBV6-3 to TRBJ1-2; 11 nucleotides align to TRBD1. Germline lookup yields CDR1 MNHEY and CDR2 SVGEGT. This CDR3 has 16 residues. V lost 5 bases to trimming and J lost 3 bases; unmatched junction nucleotides: 8. The CDR3 here is CASSRAGTGGDYGYTF. CDR3 DNA sequence: TGTGCCAGCAGTCGCGCCGGGACAGGGGGTGACTATGGCTACACCTTC.

The V call is TRBV7-2, the J call TRBJ1-1, with TRBD1 as a possible D gene (6 bases). The germline gives CDR1 SGHTA, CDR2 FQGNSA. Trimming pared 5 bases from V and 3 bases from J, leaving 16 bases between. The CDR3 loop spans 15 amino acids. CDR3 in amino acids: CASSQTGWYHTEAFF. In DNA, the CDR3 is TGTGCCAGCAGCCAAACAGGGTGGTATCACACTGAAGCTTTCTTT.

This clone showed up just once. The chain employs TRBV7-2 and TRBJ2-1, with 7 bases identical to TRBD2. Germline-derived CDR1 and CDR2 are SGHTA and FQGNSA. CDR3 size: 12 residues. V was clipped by 4 bases and J by 9 bases; unmatched bases: 3. The CDR3 is CASSSGGAEQFF. The CDR3 DNA follows: TGTGCCAGCAGCTCGGGGGGTGCTGAGCAGTTCTTC. The whole variable domain, filled in from reference TRBV7-2 and TRBJ2-1, reads GAGVSQSPSNKVTEKGKDVELRCDPISGHTALYWYRQSLGQGLEFLIYFQGNSAPDKSGLPSDRFSAERTGGSVSTLTIQRTQQEDSAVYLCASSSGGAEQFFGPGTRLTVL.

This chain joins TRBV7-3 and TRBJ2-1; D ambiguous. Germline V gives CDR1 SGHTA, CDR2 FQGTGA. V was trimmed by 5 bases and J by 5 bases, leaving 10 bases between them. This CDR3 has 13 residues. This CDR3 is CASSLMADNEQFF. In nucleotides, the CDR3 is TGTGCCAGCAGCCTAATGGCAGACAATGAGCAGTTCTTC.

This rearrangement joins TRBV5-1 to TRBJ2-1, with unresolved D. The V end was cut by 0 bases, the J end by 1 base, with 5 bases between. The germline gives CDR1 SGHRS, CDR2 YFSETQ. The CDR3 is made up of 14 amino acids. The CDR3 DNA follows: TGCGCCAGCAGCTTGGACGGGTCCTACAATGAGCAGTTCTTC. This gives the protein CASSLDGSYNEQFF.

CDR3 sequence reads: CASTGWGHEQYF. The CDR3 region has the DNA TGTGCCAGCACCGGCTGGGGGCACGAGCAGTACTTC. The genes are TRBV5-6 and TRBJ2-7, with a possible D match to TRBD1 (6 bases). CDR3 length: 12 amino acids. V lost 6 bases and J 5 bases, leaving 12 bases between the germline ends. Germline V gives CDR1 SGHDT, CDR2 YYEEEE.

The chain uses TRBV11-2 and TRBJ2-3; TRBD2 might be the D (5 bases). The germline CDR1 and CDR2 sequences are SGHAT and FQNNGV. This CDR3 contains 14 residues. V was pared by 5 bases and J by 4 bases, with 13 bases between. CDR3 nucleotide sequence: TGTGCCAGCAGCCTCGGGATTCGGGCAGATACGCAGTATTTT. The encoded protein is CASSLGIRADTQYF.

The J gene is TRBJ1-1, the V gene TRBV19, with D perhaps TRBD1 (6 bases). In germline, CDR1 is LNHDA, CDR2 SQIVND (reference sequence). The CDR3 contains 13 residues. The V gene lost 5 bases and the J gene lost 5 bases, with 12 bases spanning the gap. CDR3 in DNA: TGTGCCAGTAGTCCCCAGGGGACGACTGAAGCTTTCTTT. It translates to CASSPQGTTEAFF.

This rearrangement joins TRBV5-4 to TRBJ2-7, with 8 bases lining up with TRBD1. V shed 1 base, J shed 0 bases, and the junction held 6 bases outside the gene matches. The CDR3 contains 16 residues. The germline V gene encodes CDR1 SGHNT and CDR2 YYREEE (reference sequence). DNA for the CDR3: TGTGCCAGCAGCTTGCAAGGACAGGGAAGCTCCTACGAGCAGTACTTC. It translates to CASSLQGQGSSYEQYF.

The chain recombines TRBV28 with TRBJ2-5; tentative D call: TRBD2 (6 bases). The CDR3 totals 14 residues. Per the germline V gene, CDR1 is MDHEN and CDR2 is SYDVKM. V was clipped by 5 bases and J by 2 bases, with 12 bases between them. In nucleotides, the CDR3 is TGTGCCAGCAGTGCCCGACTAGATCAAGAGACCCAGTACTTC. Its translation is CASSARLDQETQYF.

The chain recombines TRBV29-1 with TRBJ1-2; 9 bases are a match to TRBD1. The CDR3 totals 17 residues. Unmatched junction bases numbered 17, after V lost 3 bases and J lost 6 bases. From germline, CDR1 is SQVTM and CDR2 ANQGSEA. Here the CDR3 reads CSVDALNLGTGPDGYTF. The CDR3 DNA reads as TGCAGCGTTGACGCGCTTAACCTCGGGACAGGGCCCGATGGCTACACCTTC. The whole variable domain, filled in from reference TRBV29-1 and TRBJ1-2, reads SAVISQKPSRDICQRGTSLTIQCQVDSQVTMMFWYRQQPGQSLTLIATANQGSEATYESGFVIDKFPISRPNLTFSTLTVSNMSPEDSSIYLCSVDALNLGTGPDGYTFGSGTRLTVV.

The CDR3 region is CASSSAGAKFAAGPSRSYEQYF. CDR3 nucleotide sequence: TGCGCCAGCAGCTCGGCAGGGGCTAAATTCGCAGCGGGACCTTCCCGTTCCTACGAGCAGTACTTC. The chain links TRBV5-1 to TRBJ2-7; tentative D call: TRBD2 (7 bases). Germline V gives CDR1 SGHRS, CDR2 YFSETQ. V was shortened by 3 bases and J by 1 base, with 35 bases between the two germline ends. The length of the CDR3 is 22 residues.

The genes are TRBV24-1 and TRBJ1-5, with 10 positions matching TRBD1. The V gene's germline CDR1 is KGHDR and CDR2 SFDVKD. J lost 7 bases, V lost 4 bases, and 12 bases had no gene match. The length of the CDR3 is 17 residues. The CDR3 loop reads CATSEGPGTGVRQPQHF. CDR3 DNA: TGTGCCACCAGTGAGGGGCCCGGGACAGGGGTGAGACAGCCCCAGCATTTT.

The chain is built from TRBV2 and TRBJ2-3; tentatively, D is TRBD2 (7 bases). The CDR3 is 15 amino acids. The germline V gene encodes CDR1 SNHLY and CDR2 FYNNEI. Trimming pared 3 bases from V and 2 bases from J, leaving 12 bases between. The CDR3 coding sequence is TGTGCCAGCAGTGAGAGCGGGACATACACAGATACGCAGTATTTT. Translating gives CASSESGTYTDTQYF.

The genes are TRBV19 and TRBJ2-2; the D is unclear. The CDR3 is 11 amino acids. The germline V gene has CDR1 LNHDA and CDR2 SQIVND (reference sequence). The CDR3 here is CPIRNTGELFF. The DNA for the CDR3 is TGTCCCATCAGAAACACCGGGGAGCTGTTTTTT.